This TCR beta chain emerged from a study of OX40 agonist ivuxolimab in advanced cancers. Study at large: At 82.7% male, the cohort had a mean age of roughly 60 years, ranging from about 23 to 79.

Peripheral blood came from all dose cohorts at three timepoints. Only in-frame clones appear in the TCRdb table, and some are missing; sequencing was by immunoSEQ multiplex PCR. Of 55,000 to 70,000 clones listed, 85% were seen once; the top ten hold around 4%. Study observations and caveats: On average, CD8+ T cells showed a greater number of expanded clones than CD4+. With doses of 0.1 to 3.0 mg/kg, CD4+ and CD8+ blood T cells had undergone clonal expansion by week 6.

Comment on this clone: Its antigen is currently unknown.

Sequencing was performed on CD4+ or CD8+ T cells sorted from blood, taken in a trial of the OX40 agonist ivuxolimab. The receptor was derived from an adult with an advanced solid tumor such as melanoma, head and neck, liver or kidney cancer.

The CDR3 sequence: CASSLGSGTEAFF. The CDR3 DNA reads TGCGCCAGCAGCTTGGGGTCGGGGACTGAAGCTTTCTTT. V gene TRBV5-1 combines with J gene TRBJ1-1; no firm D call. The V and J ends lost 0 bases and 5 bases respectively, with 8 bases between them. This CDR3 comprises 13 residues. CDR1 and CDR2 from the germline V gene are SGHRS and YFSETQ.